This T cell receptor beta chain came from a study of human T cells and chemical hapten exposure (dated by TCRdb to 2020 to 2023). Regarding the study in general: For sensitization, 2% DPC in acetone was applied to a 2 cm by 2 cm area of upper inner arm skin. Patients additionally received weekly therapeutic DPC doses to the scalp throughout the approximately 22-week study period. Patch testing on the upper back used Finn chambers containing 0.01% DPC, with scoring done after 6 days according to International Contact Dermatitis Research Group standards. Alopecia areata with under or over 50% scalp involvement, alopecia totalis and alopecia universalis were represented in the patient cohort, which was mostly female. Libraries were combined into a pool for sequencing, and differences in TCR yield between samples came mainly from small differences in library volumes within the pool. This study followed changes in the peripheral blood TCR repertoire in vivo during primary and secondary sensitization of alopecia patients to the hapten diphenylcyclopropenone (DPC). Blood samples were taken from patients before sensitization (week 0) and at 2, 6 and about 24 weeks after DPC sensitization. For TCR sequencing, blood came from over 25 alopecia patients at anywhere from one to four time points (pre-sensitization, 2, 6 and 24 weeks). Study-level results and caveats: Because every patient had alopecia, a presumed autoimmune disease, the patients' immune response might differ from that of healthy individuals. A positive correlation was found between the number of PT1 expanded TCRs and patch test score, with significance reached at thresholds 8, 16 and 32 but not 4. After repeated subsampling, the strength of the expansion versus patch-test correlation and the threshold at which it became significant changed. DPC sensitization did not change how many TCRs were above 1 in 1000 frequency, and no evidence was found of alterations in global repertoire structure. Expanded TCRs formed significantly more large CDR3 similarity clusters than pre-sensitization or healthy control sets, consistent with antigen-driven responses.

Preparation of the library involved RACE. Sequencing took place on a NextSeq 500. Library preparation attached unique molecular identifiers to individual cDNA molecules for quantitative, reproducible TCR counting. Both TCR alpha and TCR beta chains were sequenced from each blood RNA sample. Regarding the original processing steps: Samples had a median of roughly 87,000 TCRs, with a range from about 23,224 to 750,000. The Decombinator software suite was used to annotate V, J and CDR3 in the TCR reads. To make PS versus PT1 abundance plots, every sample was subsampled to the same number of TCRs (28,000). TCRs were defined as expanded if absent before sensitization and observed at least eight times at the 2-week time point. The public reads were quality trimmed at Q25 with fastp and then assembled into clones with MiXCR by TCRdb, keeping productive beta chains. Each CDR3 protein appears once, grouped with its most common genes and DNA. What appears here as the V and J calls and clone size reflects TCRdb's work, not the paper's. This sample has 150,000 to 200,000 distinct CDR3 sequences in its table, and about 15% of those were observed once. 1.7% of the sample belongs to the ten largest clones.

This clonotype was found a few times. This clone's antigen is unknown. No base-level quality is on record; no much larger clone is a single base apart. V lost 5 bases and J lost 0 bases, and the count of bases not matched to a germline gene is 17. From the cysteine up to the phenylalanine, the CDR3 has a length of 19 residues. Only CDR3 DNA is held: 57 bases, read in frame from base 1. The sample's time point label, in plain terms: patch test 1, 2 weeks after DPC sensitization. The sample's treatment or condition, from its label and the paper: therapeutic diphenylcyclopropenone sensitization with weekly scalp DPC. At every patch-test visit, the blood draw took place before the patch test was put on. To be eligible, patients had to be aged 18 to 70, diagnosed with alopecia and judged suitable for DPC therapy, while pregnant patients were excluded. Unfractionated whole blood was collected in Tempus Blood RNA tubes, and total RNA was extracted from that blood.

Recombination linked TRBV12-3 or TRBV12-4 to TRBJ2-3, with 7 bases in between that match TRBD2. The TCR sequence derives from a woman aged 30 to 39 with alopecia areata. Some clones in this sample may be carry-over from other donors' samples. The sequencing here drew on whole blood, taken in connection with sensitization to the hapten diphenylcyclopropenone (DPC). The CDR3 in this case is CASSGIAGASGTSTDTQYF. The DNA reads as follows: TGTGCCAGCAGTGGCATCGCTGGGGCTAGCGGAACTAGCACAGATACGCAGTATTTT.